Below are 28 T cell receptor beta chains sequenced from a single sample in a study of early T cells in non-severe SARS-CoV-2 infection. Each CDR3 protein gets one entry after TCRdb re-called the 5' RACE reads with MiXCR. The table records tens of thousands of distinct CDR3 sequences, approximately 9.1% of them present only once. The sequenced material came from whole blood. Receptors were obtained from an adult who was a healthcare worker with PCR-confirmed SARS-CoV-2 infection or an uninfected control (not recorded which).

This clonotype appeared many times. The chain is built from TRBV11-2 and TRBJ2-4, with 8 bases fitting TRBD1. J lost 6 bases, V lost 4 bases, and 2 bases had no gene match. This CDR3 contains 13 residues. In germline, CDR1 is SGHAT, CDR2 FQNNGV. The CDR3 coding sequence is TGTGCCAGCAGCTGGACAGGGATAAACATTCAGTACTTC. Translating gives CASSWTGINIQYF.

This clonotype was recorded many times. The chain is built from TRBV6-5 and TRBJ1-1; perhaps TRBD1 as D (5 bases). The germline V gene has CDR1 MNHEY and CDR2 SVGAGI. Trimming took 3 bases from V and 0 from J, leaving 11 bases between them. The CDR3 length is 15 residues. The CDR3 DNA follows: TGTGCCAGCAGTTATGCAGTGGGGCTGAACACTGAAGCTTTCTTT. Its protein product is CASSYAVGLNTEAFF.

This clonotype was picked up many times. This chain joins TRBV28 and TRBJ2-4; D may be TRBD1 (5 bases). The germline gives CDR1 MDHEN, CDR2 SYDVKM. The CDR3 runs 15 residues. V lost 6 bases and J 0 bases, leaving 12 bases between the germline ends. CDR3 region: CASSPQGLAKNIQYF. In nucleotides, the CDR3 is TGTGCCAGCAGCCCCCAGGGATTAGCCAAAAACATTCAGTACTTC.

At least ten counts were recorded for this clonotype. This sequence joins TRBV6-6 and TRBJ1-1; a weak D match, TRBD1 (5 bases). This CDR3 spans 13 amino acids. Germline CDR1 reads MNHNY; CDR2 reads SVGAGI (reference sequence). Trimming removed 8 bases from V and 0 bases from J, with 10 bases in between. This chain's CDR3 is CASGRQLNTEAFF. The CDR3 DNA is TGTGCCAGCGGGAGACAGCTGAACACTGAAGCTTTCTTT.

Of note for this clonotype: A much larger clone is a single base away; this may be a read error. The chain employs TRBV29-1 and TRBJ1-5; D may be TRBD1 (6 bases). Trimming took off 7 bases at V and 3 bases at J, with 13 bases between the two ends. The CDR3 runs to 13 residues. From germline, CDR1 is SQVTM and CDR2 ANQGSEA. The CDR3 loop is CSAAGAANQPQHF. The CDR3 nucleotides are TGCAGCGCTGCGGGGGCAGCCAATCAGCCCCAGCATTTT.

This clonotype has ten or more counts. The CDR3 DNA is TGCAGCGTCCCCAGGGGCGGGGGACGGCAGTTCTTC. This sequence encodes CSVPRGGGRQFF. The chain carries TRBV29-1 and TRBJ2-1; the D gene is possibly TRBD2 (7 bases). The germline V gene encodes CDR1 SQVTM and CDR2 ANQGSEA. The CDR3 consists of 12 residues. V was pared by 6 bases and J by 12 bases, with 18 bases between.

This clonotype appeared many times. The rearrangement joins TRBV19 to TRBJ1-2, with D possibly TRBD1 on 6 matching bases. This CDR3 comprises 14 residues. The V and J ends lost 2 bases and 6 bases respectively, with 13 bases between them. Germline V gene sequence: CDR1 LNHDA, CDR2 SQIVND (reference sequence). CDR3 sequence (DNA): TGTGCCAGTAGTATACCAGGGGCTGACGATGGCTACACCTTC. Its translation: CASSIPGADDGYTF.

This clonotype was seen only a few times. The chain has TRBV27 and TRBJ1-1, with D possibly being TRBD1 (5 bases). Germline assignment: CDR1 MNHEY and CDR2 SMNVEV (reference sequence). V dropped 8 bases and J dropped 2 bases, with 15 bases sitting between them. The CDR3 is made up of 14 amino acids. DNA of the CDR3: TGTGCCAGCCTTCCTGACAGATCAAACACTGAAGCTTTCTTT. This sequence encodes CASLPDRSNTEAFF.

The J gene is TRBJ2-6, the V gene TRBV6-4; the D gene is possibly TRBD1 (6 bases). The CDR3 extends over 16 amino acids. CDR1 MRHNA and CDR2 SNTAGT come from the germline V gene. The germline V and J ends were trimmed by 3 bases and 0 bases, with 9 bases remaining between them. The CDR3 bases are TGTGCCAGCAGTGAAACAGGGCCCTCTGGGGCCAACGTCCTGACTTTC. Amino acids: CASSETGPSGANVLTF.

This clonotype was detected ten times or more. The chain uses TRBV6-5 and TRBJ1-2; D ambiguous. The CDR3 covers 12 residues. Trimming took off 6 bases at V and 0 bases at J, with 5 bases between the two ends. CDR1 is MNHEY and CDR2 is SVGAGI in the germline V gene. CDR3 coding DNA: TGTGCCAGCAGGAATGCTAACTATGGCTACACCTTC. Encoded protein: CASRNANYGYTF.

This clonotype has ten or more counts. V and J are TRBV15 and TRBJ1-5; D unresolved. The germline gives CDR1 LNHNV, CDR2 YYDKDF (reference sequence). V was trimmed by 0 bases and J by 1 base, leaving 16 bases between them. The CDR3 is made up of 18 amino acids. The CDR3 loop reads CATSRELNAGRSNQPQHF. The CDR3 DNA follows: TGTGCCACCAGCAGAGAACTTAATGCGGGCCGGAGCAATCAGCCCCAGCATTTT.

The chain uses TRBV7-6 and TRBJ2-3; tentative D call: TRBD1 (5 bases). Trimming left V 2 bases short and J 6 bases short, with 6 bases between. This CDR3 is 12 amino acids long. From germline, CDR1 is SGHVS and CDR2 FNYEAQ. The CDR3 DNA follows: TGTGCCAGCAGCTTACCAGGGGATACGCAGTATTTT. Translation: CASSLPGDTQYF.

This clonotype was observed at least ten times. The rearrangement links TRBV11-3 to TRBJ1-2; D not resolved. V gave up 11 bases and J gave up 7 bases, with 14 bases separating them. This CDR3 spans 11 amino acids. CDR1 is SGHNT, CDR2 YENEEA, per germline. CDR3 sequence (DNA): TGTGCCCCTAAAGGAATGGGTGGCTACACCTTC. Translation: CAPKGMGGYTF.

Many counts were recorded for this clonotype. J is TRBJ2-7 and V is TRBV6-1; maybe TRBD2 (7 bases). The germline gives CDR1 MNHNS, CDR2 SASEGT. V was shortened by 9 bases and J by 2 bases, with 14 bases between the two germline ends. CDR3 length equals 13 residues. The CDR3: CASIEGGPYEQYF. The CDR3 DNA is TGTGCCAGTATCGAGGGGGGGCCCTACGAGCAGTACTTC.

Many counts were recorded for this clonotype. This rearrangement joins TRBV5-1 to TRBJ1-2; TRBD1 might be the D (5 bases). The CDR3 extends over 13 amino acids. V lost 2 bases to trimming and J lost 8 bases, with 13 bases between them. The germline V gene has CDR1 SGHRS and CDR2 YFSETQ. This CDR3 reads CASSLTTEGGYTF. CDR3 in DNA: TGCGCCAGCAGCTTAACGACAGAAGGAGGCTACACCTTC.

This clonotype was counted at least ten times. The V and J genes are TRBV7-2 and TRBJ1-5; D is perhaps TRBD1 (6 bases). Germline V gene sequence: CDR1 SGHTA, CDR2 FQGNSA. The CDR3 extends over 14 amino acids. V gave up 3 bases and J gave up 5 bases, with 11 bases separating them. This chain's CDR3 is CASSFGGAHQPQHF. CDR3 nucleotide sequence: TGTGCCAGCAGCTTCGGGGGCGCCCATCAGCCCCAGCATTTT.

This clonotype was recorded a few times. The chain employs TRBV7-9 and TRBJ2-1, with 9 bases matching TRBD1. The V gene's germline CDR1 is SEHNR and CDR2 FQNEAQ (reference sequence). The CDR3 length is 13 residues. Trimming removed 6 bases from V and 6 bases from J; junction bases left unmatched: 3. CDR3 region: CASRQTGGNEQFF. DNA for the CDR3: TGTGCCAGCAGGCAGACAGGGGGCAATGAGCAGTTCTTC.

The chain links TRBV11-2 to TRBJ2-3; D is possibly TRBD1 or TRBD2 (5 bases each). V was trimmed by 1 base and J by 6 bases, leaving 20 bases between them. This CDR3 region has 17 residues. Germline V gene lookup returns CDR1 SGHAT and CDR2 FQNNGV. This CDR3 is CASSLVVIGGGSDTQYF. CDR3 in DNA: TGTGCCAGCAGCTTAGTGGTTATTGGGGGTGGGTCTGATACGCAGTATTTT.

The genes are TRBV4-2 and TRBJ1-1; D is ambiguous. The germline V and J ends were trimmed by 2 bases and 1 base, with 17 bases remaining between them. Germline values: CDR1 LGHNA, CDR2 YNFKEQ. This CDR3 is built from 17 residues. Here the CDR3 reads CASSQNWVLIWNTEAFF. CDR3 bases: TGTGCCAGCAGCCAAAACTGGGTCCTCATTTGGAACACTGAAGCTTTCTTT.

In this sample, this clonotype turned up many times. The chain joins TRBV19 to TRBJ1-5, with no clear D. With 3 bases removed from V and 5 bases from J, the gap between germline ends came to 5 bases. This CDR3 comprises 12 residues. CDR1 is LNHDA and CDR2 is SQIVND in the germline V gene (reference sequence). The CDR3 reads CASSMLDQPQHF. In DNA, the CDR3 is TGTGCCAGTAGTATGTTGGATCAGCCCCAGCATTTT.

The V gene is TRBV6-2 or TRBV6-3, the J gene TRBJ2-3; D unclear. The CDR3 is 14 amino acids. Germline-derived CDR1 and CDR2 are MNHEY and SVGEGT. V lost 2 bases to trimming and J lost 5 bases, with 11 bases between them. The CDR3 nucleotides read TGTGCCAGCAGTTACCATAGGGATGGAGATACGCAGTATTTT. Its translation: CASSYHRDGDTQYF.

This clonotype was counted ten times or more. The V gene is TRBV27, the J gene TRBJ2-3; D not resolved. Germline V CDR1 and CDR2: MNHEY, SMNVEV (reference sequence). This CDR3 spans 14 amino acids. V was cut by 4 bases and J by 2 bases, with 10 bases left in between. The DNA of the CDR3 is TGTGCCAGCAGTTCCCTAATAGCCACAGATACGCAGTATTTT. This sequence encodes CASSSLIATDTQYF.

This clonotype was counted a few times. This chain links TRBV5-4 with TRBJ2-5, with 8 bases that match TRBD2. Germline trimming cut 4 bases from V and 2 bases from J; bases unmatched to any gene: 4. There are 14 residues in the CDR3. Germline CDR1 reads SGHNT; CDR2 reads YYREEE (reference sequence). The CDR3 DNA is TGTGCCAGCAGCCTATCTAGCGGGCAAGAGACCCAGTACTTC. This encodes CASSLSSGQETQYF.

The genes are TRBV5-6 and TRBJ2-3; D gene ambiguous. The germline CDR1 and CDR2 sequences are SGHDT and YYEEEE. V gave up 4 bases and J gave up 4 bases, with 7 bases separating them. The CDR3 is 12 residues long. The CDR3 DNA reads TGTGCCAGCAGCACCCCCCCAGATACGCAGTATTTT. This sequence encodes CASSTPPDTQYF.

This clonotype occurred many times. This sequence joins TRBV20-1 and TRBJ1-1; D not resolved. Deletions cut 2 bases from V and 2 bases from J, with 15 bases between. In germline, CDR1 is DFQATT, CDR2 SNEGSKA (reference sequence). CDR3 length: 15 residues. CDR3 in amino acids: CSARITGERNTEAFF. As DNA, the CDR3 is TGCAGTGCTAGAATTACCGGTGAGCGCAACACTGAAGCTTTCTTT.

The chain recombines TRBV7-9 with TRBJ1-3, with 7 bases aligning to TRBD1. This CDR3 is built from 15 residues. With 5 bases clipped from V and 0 bases from J, the junction kept 4 bases outside the gene matches. CDR1 is SEHNR and CDR2 is FQNEAQ in the germline V gene (reference sequence). The CDR3 region has the DNA TGTGCCAGCAGCAGCCGGGACAGCTCTGGAAACACCATATATTTT. This codes for CASSSRDSSGNTIYF.

This clonotype was detected many times. The rearrangement links TRBV28 to TRBJ1-2; D is ambiguous. This CDR3 region has 11 residues. The germline gives CDR1 MDHEN, CDR2 SYDVKM. V was pared by 3 bases and J by 2 bases, with 1 base between. CDR3 bases: TGTGCCAGCAGTTTCAACTATGGCTACACCTTC. It translates to CASSFNYGYTF.

This clonotype was seen many times. V usage is TRBV6-4 and J usage is TRBJ2-3; D is possibly TRBD2 (6 bases). The CDR3 consists of 14 residues. V lost 3 bases and J 3 bases, leaving 10 bases between the germline ends. The germline V gene encodes CDR1 MRHNA and CDR2 SNTAGT. The CDR3, as DNA: TGTGCCAGCAGTGAGGTAGCGGAAACAGATACGCAGTATTTT. The encoded protein is CASSEVAETDTQYF.